Following are 22 T cell receptor beta chains from one sample sequenced in a study of PD-1 blockade in classical Hodgkin lymphoma. Repertoires were generated with immunoSEQ multiplex PCR, while TCRdb's copy carries only in-frame clones and drops some. In the table there are about 41,000 clones, approximately 70% of which are singletons. This sample's time point: cycle 4 day 1 (C4D1), after more than five weeks of nivolumab. With no exception, relapse followed autologous stem cell transplantation in all patients, and brentuximab vedotin exposure varied. The specimen comprised peripheral blood mononuclear cells (PBMCs), sampled before the fourth cycle of nivolumab. These receptors were obtained from a human donor with classical Hodgkin lymphoma.

In its sample, this clone was seen a few times. The V and J genes are TRBV7-2 and TRBJ2-7, with TRBD2 identical over 9 bases. The CDR3 runs 14 residues. Per the germline V gene, CDR1 is SGHTA and CDR2 is FQGNSA. The trim removed 3 bases at V and 4 bases at J, leaving 4 bases unmatched. The CDR3: CASSLYTSGYEQYF. CDR3 in DNA: TGTGCCAGCAGCTTGTATACTAGCGGGTACGAGCAGTACTTC.

The chain employs TRBV7-9 and TRBJ2-3, with 9 bases identical to TRBD1. Germline V CDR1 and CDR2: SEHNR, FQNEAQ (reference sequence). The trim removed 4 bases at V and 0 bases at J, leaving 2 bases unmatched. The CDR3 consists of 15 residues. The CDR3 bases are TGTGCCAGCAGCTCGGGACAGGGAAGCACAGATACGCAGTATTTT. This gives the protein CASSSGQGSTDTQYF.

This chain joins TRBV27 and TRBJ1-4; no clear D gene. Germline V CDR1 and CDR2: MNHEY, SMNVEV (reference sequence). V lost 2 bases to trimming and J lost 0 bases, with 22 bases between them. The CDR3 extends over 20 amino acids. The CDR3 spells CASSLTAGSGGDATNEKLFF. CDR3 sequence (DNA): TGTGCCAGCAGTTTAACGGCGGGAAGTGGCGGGGATGCAACTAATGAAAAACTGTTTTTT.

The J gene is TRBJ1-1, the V gene TRBV9; possible D gene TRBD1, 5 bases. This CDR3 has 12 residues. Looked up from germline, CDR1 is SGDLS and CDR2 is YYNGEE. V was cut by 0 bases and J by 8 bases, with 8 bases left in between. This CDR3 reads CASSVEAGEAFF. CDR3 DNA: TGTGCCAGCAGCGTAGAGGCAGGGGAAGCTTTCTTT.

This clone was counted between two and nine times. The V call is TRBV15, the J call TRBJ1-1; D is ambiguous. V shed 1 base and J shed 1 base, with 7 bases lying between them. From germline, CDR1 is LNHNV and CDR2 YYDKDF (reference sequence). CDR3 length: 14 residues. In nucleotides, the CDR3 is TGTGCCACCAGCAGAGGTGGAGCGAACACTGAAGCTTTCTTT. Its protein product is CATSRGGANTEAFF.

This clone was counted between two and nine times. The rearrangement joins TRBV4-1 to TRBJ2-4; D might be TRBD1 (5 bases). This CDR3 region has 14 residues. Germline lookup yields CDR1 MGHRA and CDR2 YSYEKL. The V end was cut by 0 bases, the J end by 8 bases, with 11 bases between. For the CDR3, the DNA is TGCGCCAGCAGCCAAGAAAGGGGTGGTTACATTCAGTACTTC. The encoded protein is CASSQERGGYIQYF.

The V call is TRBV7-9, the J call TRBJ1-1; D not resolved. With 5 bases removed from V and 1 base from J, the gap between germline ends came to 14 bases. This CDR3 spans 15 amino acids. Germline CDR1 reads SEHNR; CDR2 reads FQNEAQ (reference sequence). CDR3 in DNA: TGTGCCAGCAGCCCCAAAGGGCCCGCGAACACTGAAGCTTTCTTT. Amino acids: CASSPKGPANTEAFF.

V and J are TRBV29-1 and TRBJ2-6; a weak D match, TRBD2 (5 bases). The CDR3 runs 15 residues. Trimming shortened V by 6 bases and J by 2 bases, and 14 bases separated the two germline ends. Germline V gives CDR1 SQVTM, CDR2 ANQGSEA. The CDR3 here is CSVPDTGTGANVLTF. The CDR3 DNA sequence: TGCAGCGTGCCAGACACCGGGACTGGGGCCAACGTCCTGACTTTC.

The chain recombines TRBV9 with TRBJ2-1; TRBD2 matches 8 bases. The CDR3 runs to 15 residues. Germline V lookup: CDR1 SGDLS, CDR2 YYNGEE. With 4 bases clipped from V and 4 bases from J, the junction kept 7 bases outside the gene matches. The CDR3 DNA reads as TGTGCCAGCAGCCCGACGGGGGGGCTTTACAATGAGCAGTTCTTC. Residues: CASSPTGGLYNEQFF. Complete variable domain (other parts from reference TRBV9 and TRBJ2-1): DSGVTQTPKHLITATGQRVTLRCSPRSGDLSVYWYQQSLDQGLQFLIQYYNGEERAKGNILERFSAQQFPDLHSELNLSSLELGDSALYFCASSPTGGLYNEQFFGPGTRLTVL.

The chain is built from TRBV4-2 and TRBJ2-7, with a possible D match to TRBD1 (6 bases). CDR3 size: 14 residues. Trimming removed 0 bases at V and 4 bases at J, with 10 bases between. CDR1 and CDR2 from the germline V gene are LGHNA and YNFKEQ. CDR3 sequence (DNA): TGTGCCAGCAGCCAAGAGACAGGACCTTACGAGCAGTACTTC. Translation gives CASSQETGPYEQYF.

The rearrangement uses TRBV5-6 and TRBJ1-2; D unclear. The CDR3 extends over 13 amino acids. Per the germline V gene, CDR1 is SGHDT and CDR2 is YYEEEE. V lost 0 bases to trimming and J lost 8 bases, with 11 bases between them. The CDR3 sequence: CASSLGRTRGYTF. CDR3 nucleotides: TGTGCCAGCAGCTTGGGGAGGACTCGAGGCTACACCTTC. The entire variable domain, with the rest obtained from reference TRBV5-6 and TRBJ1-2, is as follows: DAGVTQSPTHLIKTRGQQVTLRCSPKSGHDTVSWYQQALGQGPQFIFQYYEEEERQRGNFPDRFSGHQFPNYSSELNVNALLLGDSALYLCASSLGRTRGYTFGSGTRLTVV.

V is TRBV5-1 and J is TRBJ2-3; a weak D match, TRBD1 (7 bases). There are 15 residues in the CDR3. Trimming shortened V by 2 bases and J by 3 bases, and 13 bases separated the two germline ends. The germline CDR1 and CDR2 sequences are SGHRS and YFSETQ. The CDR3 sequence is CASSLGGGGTDTQYF. The CDR3 nucleotides are TGCGCCAGCAGCTTAGGAGGGGGCGGGACAGATACGCAGTATTTT.

This clone was seen a few times. The chain carries TRBV2 and TRBJ1-5; 12 bases match TRBD1. Germline trimming cut 1 base from V and 2 bases from J; bases unmatched to any gene: 9. The CDR3 has 19 amino acids. The germline CDR1 and CDR2 sequences are SNHLY and FYNNEI. The CDR3 region is CASSEEPGQGARGNQPQHF. The CDR3 bases are TGTGCCAGCAGTGAAGAACCGGGACAGGGGGCCCGGGGCAATCAGCCCCAGCATTTT.

This chain joins TRBV27 and TRBJ2-7; tentatively, D is TRBD1 or TRBD2 (6 bases each). CDR3 length: 15 residues. Between the trimmed V and J ends, which lost 6 bases and 4 bases, there was a span of 19 bases. Germline CDR1 MNHEY, CDR2 SMNVEV (reference sequence). The CDR3 nucleotides read TGTGCCAGCAGGTACGGGGGCCCAACAGTTTACGAGCAGTACTTC. Protein: CASRYGGPTVYEQYF.

This chain uses TRBV9 with TRBJ2-7, with no clear D. The V and J ends lost 0 bases and 6 bases respectively, with 4 bases between them. The V gene's germline CDR1 is SGDLS and CDR2 YYNGEE. This CDR3 contains 11 residues. In DNA, the CDR3 is TGTGCCAGCAGCGTAGGTACCGAGCAGTACTTC. It specifies CASSVGTEQYF.

J is TRBJ2-7 and V is TRBV6-1, with TRBD1 as a possible D gene (6 bases). The CDR3 is 15 residues long. V was clipped by 5 bases and J by 5 bases, with 19 bases between them. Germline CDR1 reads MNHNS; CDR2 reads SASEGT. CDR3 bases: TGTGCCAGCAGTAATCGCTTGGACAGCGGAAACGAGCAGTACTTC. Translation gives CASSNRLDSGNEQYF.

There are a few counts of this clone. This chain connects TRBV7-2 to TRBJ1-4, with 10 positions matching TRBD1. The junction had 3 bases not matched to a gene; V was cut back by 5 bases and J by 6 bases. CDR1 and CDR2 (germline): SGHTA, FQGNSA. The CDR3 length is 14 residues. CDR3 in amino acids: CASSPTGGHEKLFF. The CDR3 DNA is TGTGCCAGCAGCCCGACAGGGGGCCATGAAAAACTGTTTTTT.

This clone was seen more than once but under ten times. Other nucleotide sequences from this sample produce the same CDR3. The CDR3 reads CASSAGPYNSPLHF. DNA of the CDR3: TGTGCCAGCAGTGCAGGTCCCTATAATTCACCCCTCCACTTT. The rearrangement joins TRBV6-1 to TRBJ1-6; D unclear. CDR3 length: 14 residues. The germline V gene has CDR1 MNHNS and CDR2 SASEGT. Trimming took 4 bases from V and 2 from J, leaving 6 bases between them.

A few counts support this clone. The chain uses TRBV2 and TRBJ2-1; possibly TRBD2 for D (6 bases). Trimming removed 0 bases at V and 5 bases at J, with 23 bases between. CDR1 is SNHLY, CDR2 FYNNEI, per germline. The CDR3 extends over 19 amino acids. The CDR3 DNA follows: TGTGCCAGCAGTGAAGCTCTGGAGGGCCTGGATTTCTGGAACAATGAGCAGTTCTTC. Translating gives CASSEALEGLDFWNNEQFF.

In its sample, this clone was seen once. The chain couples TRBV11-3 to TRBJ1-4; no clear D gene. CDR1 SGHNT and CDR2 YENEEA come from the germline V gene. The CDR3 totals 13 residues. V was clipped by 5 bases and J by 7 bases, with 11 bases between them. CDR3 amino acids: CASSPGPSEKLFF. CDR3 DNA: TGTGCCAGCAGCCCCGGGCCGAGTGAAAAACTGTTTTTT.

This clone is medium-sized in the sample. This chain joins TRBV27 and TRBJ1-6; D gene unclear. V lost 3 bases to trimming and J lost 10 bases, with 19 bases between them. Germline V lookup: CDR1 MNHEY, CDR2 SMNVEV (reference sequence). The CDR3 is made up of 16 amino acids. The CDR3 spells CASSFVPYGSESPLHF. CDR3 sequence (DNA): TGTGCCAGCAGTTTCGTGCCCTACGGGTCGGAGTCACCCCTCCACTTT.

This chain links TRBV28 with TRBJ1-1; tentatively, D is TRBD1 (5 bases). There are 14 residues in the CDR3. Germline V gene lookup returns CDR1 MDHEN and CDR2 SYDVKM. V lost 5 bases and J 3 bases, leaving 13 bases between the germline ends. CDR3 DNA: TGTGCCAGCAGTACCGGGGGGGAATACACTGAAGCTTTCTTT. Protein sequence: CASSTGGEYTEAFF.